This TCR beta chain is drawn from a study of T-cell memory formation after mild COVID-19. 5'RACE, which relied on constant-segment primers, yielded TCR alpha and TCR beta cDNA libraries carrying sample barcodes and UMIs. In TCRdb, the 5' RACE reads were re-called with MiXCR into one record per CDR3 protein. Found here are over 350,000 distinct CDR3 sequences, more than 20% of them singletons; the top ten hold about 8.7%. This clonotype was seen at least ten times. The V and J ends lost 3 bases and 3 bases respectively, with 11 bases between them. Germline V gene lookup returns CDR1 MGHRA and CDR2 YSYEKL. There are 14 residues in the CDR3.

The source material was PBMCs or a T cell subset sorted from them (not recorded which). V and J are TRBV4-1 and TRBJ2-5; TRBD1 might be the D (6 bases). The receptor was isolated from an adult woman who had mild COVID-19 (a few samples of this study predate the infection). Cell type and time point are not known. CDR3 amino acids: CASSQTGYEETQYF. The CDR3 DNA sequence: TGCGCCAGCAGCCAGACAGGATACGAAGAGACCCAGTACTTC.